The following is a T cell receptor (beta chain) sequence with its context. The data originate from a study of CD8 T cells in Susac syndrome. RNA amounts of about 0.45 to 1 ug underwent reverse transcription with random hexamers. An immunoSEQ multiplex PCR generated amplified TCR beta CDR3 products spanning 54 Vbeta and 13 Jbeta. Via MiXCR, TCRdb re-called the immunoSEQ multiplex PCR reads, giving one row per CDR3 protein. The repertoire consists of approximately 100,000 distinct CDR3 sequences, with roughly 92% occurring once and the leading ten covering about 0.11%. Healthy donors constituted the controls, which were matched for age and sex. FACS was used to enrich TEMRA cells, whereas the CD8+ and CD4+ T cells were obtained by negative isolation. This TCR derives from a human donor in good health. The specimen sequenced was CD8+ T cells from PBMCs.

The CDR3: CASSLSGGLGEKLFF. The CDR3 DNA reads as TGTGCCAGCAGCTTATCCGGGGGGCTGGGTGAAAAACTGTTTTTT. V and J are TRBV7-9 and TRBJ1-4; TRBD1 might be the D (6 bases). Looked up from germline, CDR1 is SEHNR and CDR2 is FQNEAQ (reference sequence). This CDR3 has 15 residues. V was trimmed by 2 bases and J by 7 bases, leaving 14 bases between them. Filled out from reference TRBV7-9 and TRBJ1-4, the complete variable domain reads DTGVSQNPRHKITKRGQNVTFRCDPISEHNRLYWYRQTLGQGPEFLTYFQNEAQLEKSRLLSDRFSAERPKGSFSTLEIQRTEQGDSAMYLCASSLSGGLGEKLFFGSGTQLSVL.